This T cell receptor beta chain was retrieved from a study of cytomegalovirus exposure and HLA in healthy donors. The CDR3 has 15 residues. The V and J ends lost 5 bases and 1 base, in that order; junction bases with no gene match: 9. Germline CDR1 is GTSNPN and CDR2 is SVGIG (reference sequence). The primer mix had 60 Vbeta and 13 Jbeta primers. Method: immunoSEQ multiplex PCR; TCRdb's copy keeps in-frame clones and lacks some. The data show under 90,000 clones, roughly 70% seen once. Sequenced material: PBMCs. The TCR sequence derives from a middle-aged man in good health and CMV-seropositive. The J gene is TRBJ2-3, the V gene TRBV30; 7 positions match TRBD1. CDR3 in amino acids: CAWVSKGAGTDTQYF. The CDR3 nucleotides read TGTGCCTGGGTTTCCAAGGGGGCCGGCACAGATACGCAGTATTTT.